Listed below are T cell receptor beta chains from one sample, sequenced in a study of T-cell reconstitution after alpha-beta-depleted transplantation in children. Each CDR3 protein gets one entry after TCRdb re-called the PCR reads with MiXCR. This sample yields 190,000 or so distinct CDR3 sequences, of which 5% to 7.5% are seen a single time; around 4.3% belongs to the top ten. This specimen consisted of PBMCs, obtained before TCRalphabeta/CD19-depleted stem cell transplant. The receptors were gathered from a girl under three years old with combined immunodeficiency, due to receive a stem cell transplant. Each CDR3 is given with its conserved first and last residue. Each record gives: clone size, D gene, V gene, J gene, CDR3 DNA, CDR3 protein. D genes are given only for firm matches. Expanded clones get a size class; other rows say once, few or many, or leave the size out.

>many|.|TRBV12-3/TRBV12-4|TRBJ1-1
TGTGCCAGCACAGTCTCGCTTCGGGGCACTGAAGCTTTCTTT
CASTVSLRGTEAFF
>many|.|TRBV24-1|TRBJ2-5
TGTGCCACCAGTGACTCCCGGGGCCAGTACTTC
CATSDSRGQYF
>few|.|TRBV6-1|TRBJ2-5
TGTGCCAGCACCCTAGGGGTAGGGGGGGCACAAGAGACCCAGTACTTC
CASTLGVGGAQETQYF
>few|.|TRBV3-1|TRBJ2-7
TGTGCCAGCAGCCAGCTTCACGGGGCGCGGTACTTC
CASSQLHGARYF
>many|.|TRBV12-3/TRBV12-4|TRBJ1-1
TGTGCCAGCAGCGGACAGACGAACACTGAAGCTTTCTTT
CASSGQTNTEAFF
>.|TRBD2|TRBV7-2|TRBJ2-7
TGTGCCAGCAGCTTCGCGGGGGGTACCTACGAGCAGTACTTC
CASSFAGGTYEQYF
>few|TRBD1|TRBV30|TRBJ2-3
TGTGCCTGGAGAAACAGGGGGCTCACAGATACGCAGTATTTT
CAWRNRGLTDTQYF
>many|.|TRBV2|TRBJ2-2
TGTGCCAGCGGCGTACCAGGGGAAACGGCTGCGAACACCGGGGAGCTGTTTTTT
CASGVPGETAANTGELFF
>many|.|TRBV4-3|TRBJ2-1
TGCGCCAGCAGCCAAGTAGTTAGGGTAGCGGAGCAGTTCTTC
CASSQVVRVAEQFF
>many|.|TRBV6-6|TRBJ2-3
TGTGCCAGCAGTTCCTCAGGAGGCCATACGCAGTATTTT
CASSSSGGHTQYF
>many|.|TRBV19|TRBJ2-2
TGTGCCAGTAGCCCTGGACCGATCACCGGGGAGCTGTTTTTT
CASSPGPITGELFF
>many|.|TRBV6-4|TRBJ2-5
TGTGCCAGCAGTTCGACGGGCCTACAAGAGACCCAGTACTTC
CASSSTGLQETQYF
>many|TRBD1|TRBV2|TRBJ1-2
TGTGCCAGCAGGACGACAGGGTGGCTGGGGAACTATGGCTACACCTTC
CASRTTGWLGNYGYTF
>.|.|TRBV27|TRBJ1-1
TGTGCCAGCAGTTTGATGAAGGGGGGGAACACTGAAGCTTTCTTT
CASSLMKGGNTEAFF
>many|TRBD1|TRBV2|TRBJ2-7
TGTGCCAGCAGGGAGACAGGGGTCCCCACCTACGAGCAGTACTTC
CASRETGVPTYEQYF
>many|.|TRBV21-1|TRBJ2-1
TGTGCCAGCAGCAAAGCCCTAGCGGGGGGGGCTAATGAGCAGTTCTTC
CASSKALAGGANEQFF